Below, 27 T cell receptor beta chains from the same sample are listed, as sequenced in a study of T cell responses to AZD1222 COVID-19 vaccine (dated by TCRdb to the early 2020s). Libraries were built with the immunoSEQ multiplex PCR assay. TCRdb limited this immuneACCESS table to in-frame rearrangements with V and J called. A share of clones is missing; checked studies link under half to unresolved V genes, and the rest is unexplained. In this sample the table shows roughly 120,000 clones, approximately 90% of which occur a single time. The ten most abundant clones make up approximately 5% of the sample. What this sample's time point label stands for: baseline before first vaccination. The sequenced sample was peripheral blood, obtained on day 0 of AZD1222 vaccination. The receptor source for this set is an adult in good health.

The chain has TRBV28 and TRBJ1-2; the D is unclear. V gave up 6 bases and J gave up 2 bases, with 10 bases separating them. This CDR3 comprises 13 residues. Germline CDR1 reads MDHEN; CDR2 reads SYDVKM. This chain's CDR3 is CASRRRVNYGYTF. For the CDR3, the DNA is TGTGCCAGCAGGCGACGGGTAAACTATGGCTACACCTTC.

The rearrangement joins TRBV24-1 to TRBJ2-2; 8 bases are shared with TRBD2. The CDR3 contains 17 residues. Germline lookup yields CDR1 KGHDR and CDR2 SFDVKD. Unmatched junction bases numbered 3, after V lost 0 bases and J lost 1 base. CDR3: CATSDLTSGLNTGELFF. The CDR3 nucleotides are TGTGCCACCAGTGATTTGACTAGCGGACTGAACACCGGGGAGCTGTTTTTT.

The V and J genes are TRBV15 and TRBJ2-1, with no clear D. CDR1 is LNHNV, CDR2 YYDKDF, per germline (reference sequence). Trimming took 0 bases from V and 5 from J, leaving 8 bases between them. The CDR3 sequence is 14 residues long. CDR3 nucleotides: TGTGCCACCAGCAGAGACCCTTTCAACAATGAGCAGTTCTTC. Protein sequence: CATSRDPFNNEQFF.

The chain uses TRBV5-6 and TRBJ1-3; 7 bases agree with TRBD1. This CDR3 comprises 15 residues. Germline V gene data show CDR1 as SGHDT and CDR2 as YYEEEE. The ends lost 1 base at V and 4 bases at J; junction bases unmatched: 5. The CDR3 DNA reads as TGTGCCAGCAGCTTGAGGGGGCCCTCCGGAAACACCATATATTTT. Encoded protein: CASSLRGPSGNTIYF.

The rearrangement uses TRBV10-2 and TRBJ2-3; D remains ambiguous. The germline V and J ends were trimmed by 6 bases and 4 bases, with 11 bases remaining between them. The germline V gene has CDR1 WSHSY and CDR2 SAAADI. The CDR3 extends over 13 amino acids. This CDR3 reads CASRPRQADTQYF. In DNA form, the CDR3 reads TGCGCCAGCAGACCCCGGCAGGCAGATACGCAGTATTTT.

The chain couples TRBV28 to TRBJ1-4, with D tentatively TRBD1 (6 bases). The V end lost 3 bases, the J end lost 12 bases, and 17 bases lay between the germline ends. Per the germline V gene, CDR1 is MDHEN and CDR2 is SYDVKM. CDR3 size: 14 residues. CDR3 residues: CASSFQDQGRELFF. CDR3 DNA sequence: TGTGCCAGCAGTTTTCAGGATCAGGGGCGGGAACTGTTTTTT.

The chain employs TRBV28 and TRBJ2-7, with 11 bases identical to TRBD2. The CDR3 totals 13 residues. Trimming took 6 bases from V and 4 from J; bases not matched to a gene: 2. Germline loops: CDR1 MDHEN, CDR2 SYDVKM. The CDR3 DNA follows: TGTGCCAGCAGGGCTAGCGGGAGGTACGAGCAGTACTTC. Translation: CASRASGRYEQYF. The entire variable domain, with the rest obtained from reference TRBV28 and TRBJ2-7, is as follows: DVKVTQSSRYLVKRTGEKVFLECVQDMDHENMFWYRQDPGLGLRLIYFSYDVKMKEKGDIPEGYSVSREKKERFSLILESASTNQTSMYLCASRASGRYEQYFGPGTRLTVT.

The chain couples TRBV30 to TRBJ1-2; maybe TRBD1 (5 bases). The CDR3 sequence is 12 residues long. CDR1 and CDR2 from the germline V gene are GTSNPN and SVGIG (reference sequence). The V gene lost 4 bases and the J gene lost 2 bases, with 8 bases spanning the gap. The CDR3 region is CAWTSGNYGYTF. The CDR3 coding sequence is TGTGCCTGGACCTCAGGGAACTATGGCTACACCTTC.

J is TRBJ1-4 and V is TRBV28; D gene ambiguous. The V gene lost 4 bases and the J gene lost 2 bases, with 11 bases spanning the gap. This CDR3 has 15 residues. Germline CDR1 MDHEN, CDR2 SYDVKM. The CDR3 loop is CASSSDGSTNEKLFF. CDR3 sequence (DNA): TGTGCCAGCAGTTCGGATGGCTCTACTAATGAAAAACTGTTTTTT.

This sequence joins TRBV28 and TRBJ2-3; TRBD2 is a possible D gene (6 bases). The length of the CDR3 is 14 residues. The V gene's germline CDR1 is MDHEN and CDR2 SYDVKM. V gave up 7 bases and J gave up 1 base, with 12 bases separating them. This CDR3 reads CASINPGGTDTQYF. The CDR3 DNA reads as TGTGCCAGCATTAACCCGGGGGGCACAGATACGCAGTATTTT.

The V gene is TRBV5-3, the J gene TRBJ2-7, with 7 bases lining up with TRBD1. TRBV5-3 belongs to the ORF category, with a function that is uncertain. The CDR3 extends over 12 amino acids. V lost 8 bases, J lost 7 bases, and 9 bases stayed unmatched. The CDR3 protein is CASDRAPKEQYF. The CDR3 DNA is TGTGCCAGCGACAGGGCCCCCAAGGAGCAGTACTTC.

The genes are TRBV6-5 and TRBJ1-2, with D maybe TRBD1 (6 bases). This CDR3 has 13 residues. Germline V gene lookup returns CDR1 MNHEY and CDR2 SVGAGI. V was clipped by 7 bases and J by 2 bases, with 11 bases between them. CDR3 sequence: CASKQTGNYGYTF. CDR3 DNA sequence: TGTGCCAGCAAACAGACAGGCAACTATGGCTACACCTTC.

This sequence joins TRBV27 and TRBJ1-1; D gene unclear. This CDR3 comprises 13 residues. V was cut by 2 bases and J by 0 bases, with 4 bases left in between. Per the germline V gene, CDR1 is MNHEY and CDR2 is SMNVEV (reference sequence). The CDR3 here is CASSLRMNTEAFF. The CDR3 bases are TGTGCCAGCAGTTTAAGGATGAACACTGAAGCTTTCTTT.

In DNA form, the CDR3 reads TGTGCCAGTAGTCCCACTGAGAAGGAGCCCCAGCATTTT. Encoded protein: CASSPTEKEPQHF. J is TRBJ1-5 and V is TRBV19; D ambiguous. This CDR3 has 13 amino acids. The germline V gene encodes CDR1 LNHDA and CDR2 SQIVND (reference sequence). V was cut by 5 bases and J by 8 bases, with 13 bases left in between.

The chain has TRBV19 and TRBJ1-4; 7 bases agree with TRBD1. The junction had 5 bases not matched to a gene; V was cut back by 7 bases and J by 0 bases. CDR1 is LNHDA and CDR2 is SQIVND in the germline V gene (reference sequence). This CDR3 is 15 amino acids long. CDR3 coding DNA: TGTGCCAGTACCAATCAGGGGGCAACTAATGAAAAACTGTTTTTT. Its translation is CASTNQGATNEKLFF.

This chain links TRBV6-5 with TRBJ2-1; the match to TRBD2 covers 11 bases. Unmatched junction bases numbered 6, after V lost 5 bases and J lost 9 bases. The CDR3 runs to 14 residues. CDR1 is MNHEY, CDR2 SVGAGI, per germline. The CDR3 DNA is TGTGCCAGCAGTCCTAGCGGGGGGCAGAGTGAGCAGTTCTTC. It is translated as CASSPSGGQSEQFF.

The chain recombines TRBV5-4 with TRBJ2-3, with TRBD2 matching 15 bases. The length of the CDR3 is 19 residues. V trimming: 3 bases; J trimming: 0 bases; junction bases outside the gene matches: 8. In germline, CDR1 is SGHNT, CDR2 YYREEE (reference sequence). This CDR3 reads CASSSRTSGGATSTDTQYF. The CDR3 DNA sequence: TGTGCCAGCAGCTCCCGGACTAGCGGGGGGGCGACTAGCACAGATACGCAGTATTTT.

The count of this clone is one. The chain couples TRBV4-1 to TRBJ1-1, with TRBD1 as a possible D gene (5 bases). Trimming pared 0 bases from V and 4 bases from J, leaving 15 bases between. Per germline, CDR1 MGHRA and CDR2 YSYEKL. CDR3 size: 16 residues. The CDR3 DNA follows: TGCGCCAGCAGCCAAGAAGGGACGATACGGGGCACTGAAGCTTTCTTT. Amino acids: CASSQEGTIRGTEAFF.

The chain combines TRBV7-2 with TRBJ1-2; the D is unclear. V was clipped by 5 bases and J by 7 bases, with 17 bases between them. The CDR3 totals 14 residues. Germline CDR1 and CDR2: SGHTA and FQGNSA. The CDR3 region has the DNA TGTGCCAGCAGCCCCGTTCGAGGCGTAGGTGGCTACACCTTC. Amino acids: CASSPVRGVGGYTF.

The gene calls are TRBV5-1 and TRBJ2-7; unclear D gene. In germline, CDR1 is SGHRS, CDR2 YFSETQ. The V end lost 0 bases, the J end lost 5 bases, and 9 bases lay between the germline ends. CDR3 size: 13 residues. In nucleotides, the CDR3 is TGCGCCAGCAGCTTGGTATATTTGGACGAGCAGTACTTC. This gives the protein CASSLVYLDEQYF.

This chain connects TRBV5-6 to TRBJ1-4, with 9 bases lining up with TRBD1. The germline CDR1 and CDR2 sequences are SGHDT and YYEEEE. CDR3 size: 19 residues. The V gene end was trimmed by 0 bases and the J gene end by 5 bases; junction bases not matched to a gene: 14. CDR3 in amino acids: CASSLADRGRLQGNEKLFF. In DNA form, the CDR3 reads TGTGCCAGCAGCTTGGCGGACAGGGGACGACTCCAGGGGAATGAAAAACTGTTTTTT.

The gene calls are TRBV6-5 and TRBJ2-7; possible D gene TRBD2, 5 bases. V was trimmed by 2 bases and J by 2 bases, leaving 10 bases between them. The CDR3 sequence is 14 residues long. Germline CDR1 and CDR2: MNHEY and SVGAGI. The CDR3 spells CASSYVRGTYEQYF. In DNA, the CDR3 is TGTGCCAGCAGTTACGTAAGAGGGACCTACGAGCAGTACTTC.

This chain connects TRBV10-3 to TRBJ1-6; a possible D gene is TRBD1 (6 bases). The V end lost 4 bases, the J end lost 6 bases, and 10 bases lay between the germline ends. From germline, CDR1 is ENHRY and CDR2 SYGVKD. The CDR3 runs 14 residues. The CDR3 loop is CAISVGTPNSPLHF. The DNA of the CDR3 is TGTGCCATCAGTGTGGGGACACCTAATTCACCCCTCCACTTT.

V usage is TRBV20-1 and J usage is TRBJ2-5, with no clear D. The CDR3 totals 11 residues. V dropped 1 base and J dropped 12 bases, with 12 bases sitting between them. Germline V CDR1 and CDR2: DFQATT, SNEGSKA (reference sequence). The CDR3 protein is CSARALLGEYF. CDR3 bases: TGCAGTGCTAGAGCTCTGCTTGGGGAGTACTTC.

The sample holds a few counts of this clone. This sample includes further DNA sequences coding for the same CDR3. The gene calls are TRBV29-1 and TRBJ1-1; a weak D match, TRBD1 (5 bases). Trimming shortened V by 7 bases and J by 4 bases, and 13 bases separated the two germline ends. In germline, CDR1 is SQVTM, CDR2 ANQGSEA. The CDR3 runs to 12 residues. CDR3 in DNA: TGCAGCGGGGGGGGAGGCCCCACTGAAGCTTTCTTT. It codes for CSGGGGPTEAFF.

The V call is TRBV6-2 or TRBV6-3, the J call TRBJ1-2; maybe TRBD1 (5 bases). V gave up 4 bases and J gave up 2 bases, with 14 bases separating them. The CDR3 runs 15 residues. The germline V gene has CDR1 MNHEY and CDR2 SVGEGT. CDR3 amino acids: CASSSQGNANYGYTF. In DNA, the CDR3 is TGTGCCAGCAGTTCCCAGGGAAATGCGAACTATGGCTACACCTTC.

This chain joins TRBV4-3 and TRBJ1-6; D gene unclear. This CDR3 is 13 amino acids long. Germline lookup yields CDR1 LGHNA and CDR2 YSLEER. Trimming stripped 0 bases from V and 8 bases from J, with 5 bases between. The CDR3 reads CASSQEEDSPLHF. The CDR3 coding sequence is TGCGCCAGCAGCCAAGAGGAGGATTCACCCCTCCACTTT.